The subject of this entry is one T cell receptor (beta chain). This clonotype turned up a few times. It lacks a known antigen. No much larger clone exists at a distance of one base, and base qualities are not known. This specimen comes from a study (dated by TCRdb to the mid-2010s). Background for the entire study: Whether tumor-infiltrating Tregs in breast cancer are recruited from blood Tregs or converted in situ from other CD4+ T cell subsets was tested. General conclusions and limits of the study: The larger-cohort validation was restricted to a single TCR beta V-J rearrangement rather than whole repertoires. In terms of TCR gene usage, tumor memory CD4+ T cells clustered together with blood and lymph node memory CD4+ cells, as well as with lymph node naive CD4+ cells. The TCR alpha and beta sequences of tumor-infiltrating Tregs showed the greatest overlap with tumor naive CD4+ T cells, followed by blood naive CD4+ T cells.

In the germline V gene (reference sequence), CDR1 corresponds to DFQATT and CDR2 to SNEGSKA. The CDR3 measures 15 amino acids from cysteine to phenylalanine. This entry keeps only the CDR3 DNA: 45 bases, framed from base 1. V loses 6 bases of germline sequence and J loses 2 bases, and the interval between the two ends is 18 bases. To purify naive CD4+ T cells, the Miltenyi Naive CD4+ T Cell Isolation kit was used, and CD25 microbeads served to deplete Tregs. Tregs, naive and memory CD4+ T cells from tumor, blood and ipsilateral draining lymph nodes of a handful of breast cancer patients underwent full-length TCR alpha and beta sequencing. Ficoll density gradient centrifugation was used to isolate mononuclear cells from either lymph nodes or 50 ml of peripheral blood. Sorted cell populations were confirmed by FACS to exceed 90% purity. Full-length TCR variable regions were amplified by 5' RACE PCR with constant-region reverse primers, and semi-nested PCR with Nested Universal Primer A was subsequently performed. Using the ReliaPrep RNA Cell Miniprep System, total RNA was extracted, and the SMARTer RACE 5'/3' Kit was then used to reverse transcribe the RNA into 5'RACE-ready cDNA. Multiplex adaptors were used to barcode full-length TCR alpha and beta libraries, and the barcoded libraries were sequenced on an Illumina MiSeq. The study's own analysis went as follows. For each of nine subset-tissue groups, sequencing data from the five patients were pooled, and the groups were then compared using unsupervised clustering of TCR gene usage. The Morisita-Horn index was used to calculate repertoire similarity, with shared sequences weighted according to their contribution to each repertoire. Clones were called with MiXCR by TCRdb after fastp trimmed the public reads at Q25, and only in-frame beta chains were retained. A single entry per CDR3 protein holds the most common genes and DNA from its merged rows. The V and J calls and clone size are TCRdb's, not the authors'. In all, the sample holds about 54,000 distinct CDR3 sequences, and more than 15% of those were seen once. Under 2.5% of the sample lies in the top ten.

In this chain, TRBV20-1 is recombined with TRBJ2-3; TRBD2 could be the D gene, as 6 bases match. The receptor was derived from a female donor with breast cancer. Sequenced sample: naive CD4+ T cells sorted from blood. According to the study, the label for this sample's cell subset or site signals: naive CD4+ T cells, CD4+CD45RA+CD25-. The DNA reads as follows: TGCAGTGCCGTCATCGGGGACTCCGACACAGATACGCAGTATTTT. Translated, it reads CSAVIGDSDTDTQYF.